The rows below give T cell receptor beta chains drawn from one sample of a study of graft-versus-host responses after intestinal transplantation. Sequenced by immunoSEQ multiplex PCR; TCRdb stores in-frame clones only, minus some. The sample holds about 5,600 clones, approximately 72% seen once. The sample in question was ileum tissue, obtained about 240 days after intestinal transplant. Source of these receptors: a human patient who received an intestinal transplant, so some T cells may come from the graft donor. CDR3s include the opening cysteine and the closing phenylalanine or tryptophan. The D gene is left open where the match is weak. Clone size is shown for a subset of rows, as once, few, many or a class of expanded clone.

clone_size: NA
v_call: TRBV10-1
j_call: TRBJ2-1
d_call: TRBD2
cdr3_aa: CASSAGGSNNEQFF
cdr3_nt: TGCGCCAGCAGTGCGGGGGGGAGTAACAATGAGCAGTTCTTC

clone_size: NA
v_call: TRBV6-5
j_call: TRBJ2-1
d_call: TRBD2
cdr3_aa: CASSSHSGGAHVVF
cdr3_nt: TGTGCCAGCAGTTCCCACTCCGGGGGGGCCCATGTCGTCTTC

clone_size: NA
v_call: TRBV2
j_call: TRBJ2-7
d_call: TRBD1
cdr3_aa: CASKAWTGGGYEQYF
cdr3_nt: TGTGCCAGCAAAGCGTGGACAGGGGGCGGATACGAGCAGTACTTC

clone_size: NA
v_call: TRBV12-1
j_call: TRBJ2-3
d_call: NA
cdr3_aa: CASSFVPGQRISGGLETDTQYF
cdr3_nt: TGTGCCAGCAGCTTTGTCCCGGGACAGAGAATTAGCGGGGGGCTAGAAACAGATACGCAGTATTTT

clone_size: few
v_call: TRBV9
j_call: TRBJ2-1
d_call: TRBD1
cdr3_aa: CASSPRDRTYNEQFF
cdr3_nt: TGTGCCAGCAGCCCCCGGGACAGGACCTACAATGAGCAGTTCTTC

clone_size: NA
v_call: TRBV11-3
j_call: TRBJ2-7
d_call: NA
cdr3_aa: CASSLTATEQYF
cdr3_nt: TGTGCCAGCAGCTTAACTGCTACCGAGCAGTACTTC

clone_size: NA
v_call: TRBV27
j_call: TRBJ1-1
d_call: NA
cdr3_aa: CASTKQGGYTEAFF
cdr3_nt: TGTGCCAGCACAAAACAGGGAGGATACACTGAAGCTTTCTTT

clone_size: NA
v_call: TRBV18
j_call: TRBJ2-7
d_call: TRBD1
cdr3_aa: CASSPSQGAREQYF
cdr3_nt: TGTGCCAGCTCACCCTCCCAGGGGGCGCGCGAGCAGTACTTC

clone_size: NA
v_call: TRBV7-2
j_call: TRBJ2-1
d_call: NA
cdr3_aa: CASIDNEQFF
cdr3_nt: TGTGCCAGCATTGACAATGAGCAGTTCTTC

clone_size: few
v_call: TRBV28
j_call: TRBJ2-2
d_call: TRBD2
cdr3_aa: CARSPAGGGETGELFF
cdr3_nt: TGTGCCCGCAGTCCGGCGGGGGGGGGAGAAACCGGGGAGCTGTTTTTT

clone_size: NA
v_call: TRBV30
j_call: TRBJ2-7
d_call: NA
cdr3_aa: CAWNAPQGYYEQYF
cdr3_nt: TGTGCCTGGAACGCTCCGCAGGGGTACTACGAGCAGTACTTC

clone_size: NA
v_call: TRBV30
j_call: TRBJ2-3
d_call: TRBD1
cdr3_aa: CAWRRQGNTDTQYF
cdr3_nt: TGTGCCTGGAGGCGACAGGGAAACACAGATACGCAGTATTTT

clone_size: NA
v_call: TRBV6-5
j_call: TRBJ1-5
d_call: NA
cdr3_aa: CVDSLNQPQHF
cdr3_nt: TGTGTTGACAGCCTGAATCAGCCCCAGCATTTT

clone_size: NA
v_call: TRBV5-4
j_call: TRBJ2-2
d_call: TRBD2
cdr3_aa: CASSPGTSDTGELFF
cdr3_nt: TGTGCCAGCAGCCCCGGGACTAGCGACACCGGGGAGCTGTTTTTT

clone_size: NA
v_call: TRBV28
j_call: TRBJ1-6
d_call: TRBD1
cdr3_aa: CASSEGQALYSPLHF
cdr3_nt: TGTGCCAGCAGTGAGGGACAGGCCTTGTATTCACCCCTCCACTTT

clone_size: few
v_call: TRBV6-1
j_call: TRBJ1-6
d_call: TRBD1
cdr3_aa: CASSEDRGLRNSPLHF
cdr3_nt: TGTGCCAGCAGTGAAGACAGGGGGCTTAGGAATTCACCCCTCCACTTT

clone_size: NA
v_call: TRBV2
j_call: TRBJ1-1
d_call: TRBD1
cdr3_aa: CASSEALSVLGTGKMNTEAFF
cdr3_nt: TGTGCCAGCAGTGAAGCGCTTAGCGTCCTGGGGACAGGAAAAATGAACACTGAAGCTTTCTTT

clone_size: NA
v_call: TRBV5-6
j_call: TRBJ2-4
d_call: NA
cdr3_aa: CASSSGPKNIQYF
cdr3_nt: TGTGCCAGCAGCTCCGGCCCTAAAAACATTCAGTACTTC

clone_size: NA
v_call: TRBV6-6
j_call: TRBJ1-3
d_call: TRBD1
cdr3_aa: CASSYTGGSGNTIYF
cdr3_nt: TGTGCCAGCAGTTACACAGGGGGCTCTGGAAACACCATATATTTT

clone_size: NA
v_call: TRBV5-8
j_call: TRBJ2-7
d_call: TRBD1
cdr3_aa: CASSSYGTGYSYEQYF
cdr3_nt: TGTGCCAGCAGCTCCTACGGGACAGGATACTCCTACGAGCAGTACTTC

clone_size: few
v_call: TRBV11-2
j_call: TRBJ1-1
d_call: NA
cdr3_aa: CASSLVRGDKRPEAFF
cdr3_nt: TGTGCCAGCAGCTTGGTCCGGGGCGACAAGAGGCCTGAAGCTTTCTTT

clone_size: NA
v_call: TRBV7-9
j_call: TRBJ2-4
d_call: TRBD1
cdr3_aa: CASSWDRGANIQYF
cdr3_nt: TGTGCCAGCAGCTGGGACAGGGGCGCAAACATTCAGTACTTC

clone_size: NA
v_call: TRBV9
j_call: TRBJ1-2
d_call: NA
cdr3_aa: CASSSGLLTSFNTF
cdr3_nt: TGTGCCAGCAGCTCCGGGCTTCTGACCTCATTTAACACCTTC

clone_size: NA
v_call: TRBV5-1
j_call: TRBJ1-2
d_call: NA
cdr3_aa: CASSFPGGYGYTF
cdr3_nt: TGCGCCAGCAGCTTTCCGGGGGGCTATGGCTACACCTTC

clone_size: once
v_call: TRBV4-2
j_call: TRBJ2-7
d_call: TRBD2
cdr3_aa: CASSSEGLAEGEQYF
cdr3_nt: TGTGCCAGCAGCTCGGAGGGACTAGCGGAGGGGGAGCAGTACTTC

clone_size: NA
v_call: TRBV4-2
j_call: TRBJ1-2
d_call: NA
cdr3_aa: CASSPTFREGSGYTF
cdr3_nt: TGTGCCAGCAGCCCTACTTTTAGGGAGGGCTCTGGCTACACCTTC

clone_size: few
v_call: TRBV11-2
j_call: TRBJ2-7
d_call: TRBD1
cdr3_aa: CASSFDRGGSYEQYF
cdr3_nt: TGTGCCAGCAGCTTCGACAGGGGAGGATCCTACGAGCAGTACTTC

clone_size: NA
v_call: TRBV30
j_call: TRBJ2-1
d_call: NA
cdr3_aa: CAWSVPAGSDEQFF
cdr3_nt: TGTGCCTGGAGTGTACCGGCGGGGAGCGATGAGCAGTTCTTC

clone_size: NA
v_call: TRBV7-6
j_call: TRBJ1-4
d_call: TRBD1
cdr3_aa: CASSPTGATNEKLFF
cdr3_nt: TGTGCCAGCAGCCCCACAGGGGCAACTAATGAAAAACTGTTTTTT

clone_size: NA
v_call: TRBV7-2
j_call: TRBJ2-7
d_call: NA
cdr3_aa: CASSPYSSYEQYF
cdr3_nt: TGTGCCAGCAGCCCCTACAGCTCCTACGAGCAGTACTTC

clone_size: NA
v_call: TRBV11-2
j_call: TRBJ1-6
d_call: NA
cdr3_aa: CASSFPISPLHF
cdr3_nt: TGTGCCAGCAGCTTCCCCATTTCACCCCTCCACTTT

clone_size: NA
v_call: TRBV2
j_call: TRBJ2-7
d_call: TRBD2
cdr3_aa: CASSEAGTSVREQYF
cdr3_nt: TGTGCCAGCAGTGAAGCTGGGACTAGCGTTCGCGAGCAGTACTTC

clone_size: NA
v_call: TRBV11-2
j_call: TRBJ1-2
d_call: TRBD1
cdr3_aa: CASSLGGTAYGYTF
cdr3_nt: TGTGCCAGCAGCTTGGGGGGGACAGCCTATGGCTACACCTTC

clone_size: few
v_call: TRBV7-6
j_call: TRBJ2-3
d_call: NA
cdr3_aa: CASSLEAGLNTDTQYF
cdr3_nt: TGTGCCAGCAGCTTAGAGGCGGGGCTTAACACAGATACGCAGTATTTT

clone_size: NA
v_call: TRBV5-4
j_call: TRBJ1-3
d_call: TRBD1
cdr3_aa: CASSLAVQGRGNTIYF
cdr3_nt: TGTGCCAGCAGCTTGGCGGTACAGGGGCGCGGAAACACCATATATTTT

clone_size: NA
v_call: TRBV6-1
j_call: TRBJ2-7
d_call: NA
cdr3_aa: CASGRGGPSSYEQYF
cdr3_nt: TGTGCCAGCGGGAGGGGGGGGCCCAGCTCCTACGAGCAGTACTTC

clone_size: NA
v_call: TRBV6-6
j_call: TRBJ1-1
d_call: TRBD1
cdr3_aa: CASSYSTGAEAFF
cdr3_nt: TGTGCCAGCAGTTACTCGACAGGGGCTGAAGCTTTCTTT